One sample yielded the 13 T cell receptor beta chains listed below, sequenced in a study of T cells in Graves' hyperthyroidism and ophthalmopathy. TCR beta CDR3 region amplification was performed from RNA transcripts. The HTBI primer set served for first-round RT-PCR of the TCR CDR3. One entry per CDR3 protein, called by TCRdb with MiXCR from the multiplex PCR reads. The sample includes about half a million distinct CDR3 sequences, about a fifth of them seen just once. The sample consisted of blood. The receptors were sampled from a man aged 18 to 35 with Graves' hyperthyroidism.

This chain connects TRBV15 to TRBJ2-1; 11 bases line up with TRBD2. Germline V CDR1 and CDR2: LNHNV, YYDKDF (reference sequence). J gave up 2 bases and V 5 bases, and 5 bases lay outside the gene matches. The CDR3 has 16 residues. DNA for the CDR3: TGTGCCACCAGCGCTCGGACTAGCGGGCCCTACAATGAGCAGTTCTTC. The encoded protein is CATSARTSGPYNEQFF.

This clonotype was seen many times. The chain is built from TRBV6-2 or TRBV6-3 and TRBJ1-1; D remains unclear. Looked up from germline, CDR1 is MNHEY and CDR2 is SVGEGT. This CDR3 is 13 amino acids long. V was trimmed by 5 bases and J by 5 bases, leaving 12 bases between them. The CDR3 reads CASSLGKQTEAFF. In nucleotides, the CDR3 is TGTGCCAGCAGTCTCGGAAAGCAAACTGAAGCTTTCTTT.

This clonotype was detected many times. This sequence joins TRBV19 and TRBJ2-5, with D possibly TRBD1 on 7 matching bases. Germline lookup yields CDR1 LNHDA and CDR2 SQIVND (reference sequence). The CDR3 has 17 amino acids. V dropped 4 bases and J dropped 1 base, with 19 bases sitting between them. CDR3 in amino acids: CASSKRMWGDSQETQYF. CDR3 sequence (DNA): TGTGCCAGTAGTAAGAGAATGTGGGGGGACAGCCAAGAGACCCAGTACTTC. Complete variable domain (other parts from reference TRBV19 and TRBJ2-5): DGGITQSPKYLFRKEGQNVTLSCEQNLNHDAMYWYRQDPGQGLRLIYYSQIVNDFQKGDIAEGYSVSREKKESFPLTVTSAQKNPTAFYLCASSKRMWGDSQETQYFGPGTRLLVL.

The V gene is TRBV27, the J gene TRBJ2-5; 14 bases align to TRBD2. Germline trimming cut 5 bases from V and 3 bases from J; bases unmatched to any gene: 14. CDR3 size: 19 residues. Germline-derived CDR1 and CDR2 are MNHEY and SMNVEV (reference sequence). CDR3 coding DNA: TGTGCCAGCAGTGCCTGGACTAGCGGGGGGAAAGAGGAGGAAGAGACCCAGTACTTC. It specifies CASSAWTSGGKEEEETQYF.

This clonotype was counted a few times. This sequence joins TRBV7-9 and TRBJ2-6, with D perhaps TRBD1 or TRBD2 (5 bases each). Germline loops: CDR1 SEHNR, CDR2 FQNEAQ (reference sequence). The CDR3 covers 15 residues. V was shortened by 2 bases and J by 4 bases, with 9 bases between the two germline ends. This CDR3 reads CASSLSWDGANVLTF. The CDR3 DNA is TGTGCCAGCAGCTTATCCTGGGACGGGGCCAACGTCCTGACTTTC.

The chain employs TRBV20-1 and TRBJ1-1, with D hard to call. V was trimmed by 6 bases and J by 1 base, leaving 6 bases between them. This CDR3 has 11 amino acids. CDR1 and CDR2 (germline): DFQATT, SNEGSKA (reference sequence). CDR3 loop: CSAWRNTEAFF. As DNA, the CDR3 is TGCAGTGCGTGGAGGAACACTGAAGCTTTCTTT.

This clonotype was counted many times. The conserved phenylalanine or tryptophan is not found at the CDR3 terminus, so this likely reflects a read error. The chain joins TRBV2 to TRBJ1-1; D gene uncertain. V was trimmed by 4 bases and J by 9 bases, leaving 9 bases between them. The CDR3 covers 11 residues. CDR1 and CDR2 from the germline V gene are SNHLY and FYNNEI. The CDR3 nucleotides are TGTGCCAGCAGTGGACAAACCCAAGCTTTCCTT. Its protein product is CASSGQTQAFL.

At least ten counts were recorded for this clonotype. This rearrangement joins TRBV7-9 to TRBJ1-1, with 8 bases that match TRBD1. Germline trimming cut 5 bases from V and 1 base from J; bases unmatched to any gene: 6. From germline, CDR1 is SEHNR and CDR2 FQNEAQ (reference sequence). The CDR3 length is 15 residues. CDR3 DNA: TGTGCCAGCAGCCGCCGGGACAGGTGGAACACTGAAGCTTTCTTT. Translating gives CASSRRDRWNTEAFF.

This clonotype has a count of ten or more. This sequence joins TRBV9 and TRBJ1-5; D perhaps matches TRBD1 (5 bases). The ends were cut back, 4 bases at V and 0 bases at J, with 11 bases in the middle. The germline V gene has CDR1 SGDLS and CDR2 YYNGEE. The CDR3 runs 15 residues. The CDR3 bases are TGTGCCAGCAGCTTGGGACTGGATAGCAATCAGCCCCAGCATTTT. Protein product: CASSLGLDSNQPQHF.

Concerning this clonotype itself: Since a much larger clone is just one base distant, this may be a read error. The CDR3 ends on some other residue instead of the conserved phenylalanine or tryptophan, so this is likely a read error. This sequence joins TRBV7-6 and TRBJ2-2; TRBD1 might be the D (5 bases). V was clipped by 1 base and J by 0 bases, with 9 bases between them. Germline lookup yields CDR1 SGHVS and CDR2 FNYEAQ. The CDR3 runs 16 residues. The DNA for the CDR3 is TGTGCCAGCAGCTTAGAGGTGACAGCGAACACCGGGGAGCTGTTTTTG. This encodes CASSLEVTANTGELFL.

This clonotype appeared many times. This sequence joins TRBV6-1 and TRBJ2-5; TRBD1 matches 9 bases. The CDR3 totals 15 residues. The junction had 11 bases not matched to a gene; V was cut back by 6 bases and J by 6 bases. CDR1 is MNHNS and CDR2 is SASEGT in the germline V gene. Written as DNA, the CDR3 is TGTGCCAGCAGGTTCACCCGGGACAGGGAAAAGACCCAGTACTTC. Translated: CASRFTRDREKTQYF.

This clonotype was observed at least ten times. The chain couples TRBV6-5 to TRBJ2-5; no clear D gene. Germline CDR1 is MNHEY and CDR2 is SVGAGI. The CDR3 extends over 12 amino acids. Trimming removed 4 bases from V and 5 bases from J, with 8 bases in between. CDR3 in amino acids: CASSSLDETQYF. The CDR3 DNA follows: TGTGCCAGCAGTTCCCTGGATGAGACCCAGTACTTC.

This clonotype has ten or more counts. The rearrangement links TRBV25-1 to TRBJ1-2; D is ambiguous. V was clipped by 2 bases and J by 2 bases, with 9 bases between them. The V gene's germline CDR1 is MGHDK and CDR2 SYGVNS. CDR3 length: 14 amino acids. CDR3 bases: TGTGCCAGCAGTGAAGACGGAGGGAACTATGGCTACACCTTC. As protein: CASSEDGGNYGYTF.